What follows describes a single T cell receptor beta chain. Its antigen is currently unknown. The CDR3 spans 15 residues. Trimming pared 1 base from V and 3 bases from J, leaving 13 bases between. Per germline, CDR1 LGHNA and CDR2 YSLEER. These data are taken from a study of T cell responses to AZD1222 COVID-19 vaccine. General study points: No repertoire was sampled before or during the peak T cell response, only after it. Donors in the cohort were predominantly white British and more often female, and clonal diversity was possibly underestimated.

The repertoire was sequenced with immunoSEQ multiplex PCR; TCRdb's copy has only in-frame clones and lacks some. The top ten hold over 1.3% of the sample, which has roughly 150,000 clones, 85% to 95% seen once. The sample was peripheral blood, taken on day 0 of AZD1222 vaccination. The receptor comes from an adult in good health. This chain links TRBV4-3 with TRBJ2-7, with D perhaps assigned TRBD1 or TRBD2 (5 bases each). The chain's CDR3 is CASSQGRGRDYEQYF. CDR3 DNA sequence: TGCGCCAGCAGCCAAGGAAGGGGTCGGGACTACGAGCAGTACTTC.